This T cell receptor beta chain was profiled in a study of cytomegalovirus exposure and HLA in healthy donors. Points from the study as a whole: Rates of TCR association differed by HLA locus in a later analysis, with DRB1 highest and HLA-C lowest. Later on, a genetic analysis was performed. It linked a missense variant in DCLRE1C with V- and J-gene trimming of TCR beta.

The PCR ran on 60 Vbeta and 13 Jbeta primers. The repertoire was sequenced with immunoSEQ multiplex PCR; TCRdb's copy has only in-frame clones and lacks some. The table lists 180,000 or so clones, 80% of them singletons. Note on this clone: Its antigen is unknown.

Germline V gene sequence: CDR1 SGHNT, CDR2 YYREEE (reference sequence). This CDR3 spans 15 amino acids. Trimming removed 4 bases from V and 2 bases from J; junction bases left unmatched: 8. This clonotype was obtained from a woman aged 45-60 years in good health and CMV-seropositive. This sequence joins TRBV5-4 and TRBJ1-2, with 7 bases lining up with TRBD1. The sample comprised PBMCs. The CDR3 reads CASSPGTVKNYGYTF. The CDR3 DNA is TGTGCCAGCAGCCCAGGGACAGTCAAGAACTATGGCTACACCTTC.